The present entry profiles one T cell receptor beta chain with its context. The antigen remains undetermined. This record comes from a study of T cells in Graves' hyperthyroidism and ophthalmopathy. RNA transcripts gave rise to amplified TCR beta CDR3 regions. RT-PCR in the first round (using the HTBI primer set) targeted the TCR CDR3. TCRdb itself ran the multiplex PCR reads through MiXCR, one entry per CDR3 protein. The data show nearly 750,000 distinct CDR3 sequences, with 35% seen just once and roughly 31% held by the top ten. CDR3 length: 15 amino acids. V was cut by 5 bases and J by 5 bases, with 13 bases left in between. Germline V CDR1 and CDR2: WSHSY, SAAADI. Study-level results: Most thyroid-expanded clonotypes above 0.001 were also found in blood.

The chain employs TRBV10-2 and TRBJ1-6, with a tentative D call TRBD1 (5 bases). The sequenced sample consisted of blood. This TCR was recovered from a woman aged 40 to 50 with Graves' hyperthyroidism. The CDR3 is CASSLRDGNNSPLHF. As DNA, the CDR3 is TGCGCCAGCAGTCTCCGGGACGGCAATAATTCACCCCTCCACTTT.